This T cell receptor (beta chain) came from a study of cytomegalovirus exposure and HLA in healthy donors. Study-wide points: Follow-up analysis found HLA locus-dependent TCR association rates, highest for DRB1 and lowest for HLA-C. The study found most TCR sequences rare, yet found some public TCRs in many donors.

The PCR was carried out with 60 Vbeta primers and 13 Jbeta primers. Generated by immunoSEQ multiplex PCR, the TCRdb table keeps only in-frame clones and is missing some. This sample's table has about 88,000 clones. Worth noting for this clone: Its target is not known.

Sequencing used PBMCs. This clonotype was obtained from a girl aged 5-17 years in good health and CMV-seropositive.

CDR3 sequence: CASSFPGNEQFF. The CDR3 coding sequence is TGTGCCAGCAGCTTCCCGGGCAATGAGCAGTTCTTC. The V call is TRBV7-2, the J call TRBJ2-1; no definite D call. The CDR3 length is 12 residues. Deletions cut 3 bases from V and 6 bases from J, with 6 bases between. Germline CDR1 and CDR2: SGHTA and FQGNSA.